This is a list of T cell receptor beta chains from one sample in a study of T cells in tuberculosis. Measured with immunoSEQ multiplex PCR; TCRdb has only the in-frame clones, and not every one. The table shows approximately 53,000 clones, with roughly 96% occurring only once. Here the sequenced sample was PBMCs, taken at tuberculosis diagnosis. These receptors originate from an adult with tuberculosis. Each CDR3 is given with its conserved first and last residue. D genes are given only for firm matches. Clone size is shown for a subset of rows, as once, few, many or a class of expanded clone.

16	TRBV7-3	NA	TRBJ2-2	TRBD2	CASSSRTSGSTGELFF	TGTGCCAGCAGCTCCCGGACTAGCGGGAGTACCGGGGAGCTGTTTTTT
13	TRBV7-3	NA	TRBJ2-2	TRBD2	CASASSGSGELFF	TGTGCCAGCGCTTCTAGCGGGTCCGGGGAGCTGTTTTTT
16	TRBV30	NA	TRBJ1-6	TRBD1	CASGQGRGSYNSPLHF	TGTGCCTCAGGACAGGGCAGGGGCTCCTATAATTCACCCCTCCACTTT
15	TRBV6-5	NA	TRBJ2-3	NA	CASSFGGAVTDTQYF	TGTGCCAGCAGTTTTGGCGGGGCTGTCACAGATACGCAGTATTTT
11	TRBV28	NA	TRBJ1-1	NA	CASSIFYEAFF	TGTGCCAGCAGTATCTTTTATGAAGCTTTCTTT
15	TRBV7-2	once	TRBJ2-3	NA	CASSHRPLATDTQYF	TGTGCCAGCAGCCATAGACCCCTAGCAACGGATACGCAGTATTTT
13	TRBV5-1	NA	TRBJ1-1	TRBD1	CASSPGQGVEAFF	TGCGCCAGCAGCCCCGGACAGGGGGTTGAAGCTTTCTTT
14	TRBV7-6	NA	TRBJ2-5	TRBD1	CASSPLRGKETQYF	TGTGCCAGCAGCCCCCTCAGGGGGAAAGAGACCCAGTACTTC
17	TRBV4-2	NA	TRBJ2-2	NA	CASSRRRQDGYTGELFF	TGTGCCAGCAGCCGGAGGAGACAGGACGGGTACACCGGGGAGCTGTTTTTT
14	TRBV7-8	NA	TRBJ2-3	TRBD1	CASSPTGYTDTQYF	TGTGCCAGCAGCCCGACAGGGTACACAGATACGCAGTATTTT
15	TRBV4-3	NA	TRBJ1-5	TRBD1	CASSQDGTGDQPQHF	TGCGCCAGCAGCCAAGATGGGACAGGGGATCAGCCCCAGCATTTT
13	TRBV7-2	NA	TRBJ2-5	NA	CASSLAWRETQYF	TGTGCCAGCAGCTTAGCTTGGAGAGAGACCCAGTACTTC
14	TRBV7-9	NA	TRBJ2-1	TRBD1	CASEDRAGPNEQFF	TGTGCCAGCGAGGACAGGGCGGGACCCAATGAGCAGTTCTTC
13	TRBV10-3	NA	TRBJ1-2	TRBD1	CAISQDRVDGYTF	TGTGCCATCAGCCAGGACAGGGTGGATGGCTACACCTTC
13	TRBV7-2	NA	TRBJ1-2	TRBD1	CASRHGQGDGYTF	TGTGCCAGCAGGCACGGACAGGGGGATGGCTACACCTTC
14	TRBV6-5	NA	TRBJ1-2	NA	CASTHGKGSYGYTF	TGTGCCAGCACCCACGGGAAAGGCTCCTATGGCTACACCTTC
15	TRBV5-1	NA	TRBJ2-1	NA	CASQPDGSRYNEQFF	TGCGCCAGCCAGCCTGACGGGAGCCGGTACAATGAGCAGTTCTTC
15	TRBV19	NA	TRBJ1-5	NA	CASSLSPYSNQPQHF	TGTGCCAGTAGTCTGTCCCCTTATAGCAATCAGCCCCAGCATTTT
17	TRBV4-3	NA	TRBJ2-7	TRBD1	CASSRKLGGQGIYEQYF	TGCGCCAGCAGCCGAAAGCTAGGGGGACAGGGGATTTACGAGCAGTACTTC
13	TRBV6-1	NA	TRBJ2-7	NA	CASSAVVTYEQYF	TGTGCCAGCAGTGCAGTGGTTACCTACGAGCAGTACTTC
11	TRBV30	NA	TRBJ2-4	NA	CAWFSKNIQYF	TGTGCCTGGTTCTCCAAAAACATTCAGTACTTC
15	TRBV9	NA	TRBJ1-3	TRBD1	CASSSTGGGGNTIYF	TGTGCCAGCAGCTCAACAGGGGGAGGAGGAAACACCATATATTTT
18	TRBV27	NA	TRBJ2-3	NA	CASSSRRRVSQGTDTQYF	TGTGCCAGCAGTTCCCGTAGGAGGGTCTCCCAGGGCACAGATACGCAGTATTTT
12	TRBV15	NA	TRBJ1-1	NA	CATSGTGSMVFF	TGTGCCACCAGCGGAACCGGGAGTATGGTTTTCTTT
14	TRBV11-3	NA	TRBJ1-1	NA	CASSLGGDSTEAFF	TGTGCCAGCAGCTTAGGGGGCGATAGCACTGAAGCTTTCTTT
16	TRBV30	NA	TRBJ1-2	NA	CAWSVTGRRTNYGYTF	TGTGCCTGGAGTGTAACCGGCAGGAGGACTAACTATGGCTACACCTTC
13	TRBV19	NA	TRBJ2-7	NA	CASSMASSYEQYF	TGTGCCAGTAGTATGGCAAGCTCCTACGAGCAGTACTTC
17	TRBV7-3	once	TRBJ2-1	TRBD2	CASSLSSGLAGVNEQFF	TGTGCCAGCAGCTTAAGCTCAGGGCTAGCGGGAGTCAATGAGCAGTTCTTC
20	TRBV29-1	NA	TRBJ2-1	NA	CSVDTRGRGARKSSYNEQFF	TGCAGCGTTGACACTCGAGGAAGGGGCGCGCGAAAAAGCTCCTACAATGAGCAGTTCTTC
15	TRBV27	NA	TRBJ1-1	TRBD1	CASTDSGTGNTEAFF	TGTGCCAGCACCGATTCCGGGACAGGGAACACTGAAGCTTTCTTT
14	TRBV27	medium-sized	TRBJ1-3	NA	CASSLTNSGNTIYF	TGTGCCAGCAGTTTAACAAACTCTGGAAACACCATATATTTT
15	TRBV28	NA	TRBJ2-7	TRBD2	CASRTASGSPYEQYF	TGTGCCAGCCGAACGGCTAGCGGGAGCCCCTACGAGCAGTACTTC
14	TRBV27	NA	TRBJ2-7	NA	CASSFRGSYYEQYF	TGTGCCAGCAGTTTCCGAGGGTCTTACTACGAGCAGTACTTC
13	TRBV30	NA	TRBJ1-2	NA	CAWSLQGNYGYTF	TGTGCCTGGAGCCTACAGGGAAACTATGGCTACACCTTC
17	TRBV7-7	NA	TRBJ2-5	NA	CASSLGGIGGVQETQYF	TGTGCTAGCAGCTTAGGGGGTATTGGCGGGGTGCAAGAGACCCAGTACTTC
15	TRBV9	NA	TRBJ1-1	NA	CASSVGSAGNTEAFF	TGTGCCAGCAGCGTAGGGTCCGCGGGGAACACTGAAGCTTTCTTT
15	TRBV7-2	NA	TRBJ2-5	TRBD2	CASSSRGLAGETQYF	TGTGCCAGCAGCTCAAGGGGACTAGCGGGAGAGACCCAGTACTTC
14	TRBV7-8	NA	TRBJ1-4	NA	CASSLDDRPEKLFF	TGTGCCAGCAGCTTAGACGACAGACCCGAAAAACTGTTTTTT
15	TRBV5-6	NA	TRBJ2-7	TRBD2	CASSLDLAVIYEQYF	TGTGCCAGCAGCTTGGACCTAGCGGTGATATACGAGCAGTACTTC
16	TRBV5-1	NA	TRBJ2-1	TRBD2	CASSLPGLAGINEQFF	TGCGCCAGCAGCTTACCGGGACTAGCGGGGATAAATGAGCAGTTCTTC
15	TRBV7-8	NA	TRBJ2-1	TRBD2	CASSASGGSYNEQFF	TGTGCCAGCAGCGCCTCGGGAGGGAGCTACAATGAGCAGTTCTTC
15	TRBV27	once	TRBJ1-5	NA	CASSRDIGSGRPQHF	TGTGCCAGCAGTCGGGACATTGGGTCGGGACGGCCCCAGCATTTT
13	TRBV18	NA	TRBJ2-1	NA	CASSPSLAYEQFF	TGTGCCAGCTCACCTAGCCTAGCTTATGAGCAGTTCTTC
16	TRBV7-2	NA	TRBJ1-1	TRBD1	CASSLGAGTGGTEAFF	TGTGCCAGCAGCTTGGGAGCCGGGACAGGCGGCACTGAAGCTTTCTTT
12	TRBV30	NA	TRBJ2-7	NA	CAWSADYYEQYF	TGTGCCTGGAGTGCAGATTACTACGAGCAGTACTTC